This TCR beta chain is from a study of chemoradiotherapy in HPV16-positive cancers. The V segment lost 2 bases and the J segment 4 bases; nucleotides outside the gene matches: 10. Germline assignment: CDR1 SGHDN and CDR2 FVKESK. CDR3 length: 17 amino acids. Generated by immunoSEQ multiplex PCR, the TCRdb table keeps only in-frame clones and is missing some. The data contain tens of thousands of clones, around 87% of them singletons. In regard to this clone: Its antigen remains unknown.

Findings of the study overall: HPV-responsive T-cell expansion during chemoradiotherapy was linked to improved recurrence-free survival in HPV16-positive patients. Non-HPV-specific T cells did not expand in tumors during treatment, whereas candidate HPV-specific clones and E7-related motifs did.

Repeated repertoire sampling spanned the course of chemoradiotherapy. The receptor's source is a human donor with HPV-associated anogenital cancer. Source: blood, taken from a patient who underwent chemoradiotherapy. The J gene is TRBJ1-1, the V gene TRBV14; 10 nucleotides align to TRBD1. CDR3 region: CASSQFWDRGGFTEAFF. The CDR3 nucleotides read TGTGCCAGCAGCCAATTTTGGGACAGGGGAGGTTTCACTGAAGCTTTCTTT. The entire variable domain, with the rest obtained from reference TRBV14 and TRBJ1-1, is as follows: EAGVTQFPSHSVIEKGQTVTLRCDPISGHDNLYWYRRVMGKEIKFLLHFVKESKQDESGMPNNRFLAERTGGTYSTLKVQPAELEDSGVYFCASSQFWDRGGFTEAFFGQGTRLTVV.